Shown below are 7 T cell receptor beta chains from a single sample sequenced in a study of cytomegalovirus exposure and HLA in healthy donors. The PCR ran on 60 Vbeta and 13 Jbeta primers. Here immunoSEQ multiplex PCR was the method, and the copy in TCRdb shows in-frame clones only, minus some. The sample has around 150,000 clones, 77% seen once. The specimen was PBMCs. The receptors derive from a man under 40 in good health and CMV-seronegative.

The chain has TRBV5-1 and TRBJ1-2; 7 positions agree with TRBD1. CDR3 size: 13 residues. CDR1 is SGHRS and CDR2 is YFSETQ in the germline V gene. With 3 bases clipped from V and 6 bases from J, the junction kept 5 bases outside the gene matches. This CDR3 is CASSSTGDDGYTF. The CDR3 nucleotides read TGCGCCAGCAGCTCCACAGGGGACGATGGCTACACCTTC.

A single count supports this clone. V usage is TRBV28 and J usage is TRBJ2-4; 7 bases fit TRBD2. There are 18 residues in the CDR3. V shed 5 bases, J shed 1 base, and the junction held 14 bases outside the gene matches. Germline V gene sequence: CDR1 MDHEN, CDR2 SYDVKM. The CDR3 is CASSPPGMGGRAKNIQYF. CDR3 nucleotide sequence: TGTGCCAGCAGTCCCCCCGGTATGGGAGGGCGGGCCAAAAACATTCAGTACTTC.

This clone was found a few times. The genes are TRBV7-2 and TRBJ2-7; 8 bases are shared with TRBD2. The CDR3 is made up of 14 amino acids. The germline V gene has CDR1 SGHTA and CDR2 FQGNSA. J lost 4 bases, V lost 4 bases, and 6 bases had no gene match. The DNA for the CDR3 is TGTGCCAGCAGCTCGAGCGGGAGTGCGTACGAGCAGTACTTC. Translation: CASSSSGSAYEQYF.

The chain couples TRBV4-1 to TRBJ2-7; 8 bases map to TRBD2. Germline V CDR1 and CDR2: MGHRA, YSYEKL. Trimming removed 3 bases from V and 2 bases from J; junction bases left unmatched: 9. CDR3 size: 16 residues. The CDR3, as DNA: TGCGCCAGCAGCCATCAACGACTAGCGCGTACCTACGAGCAGTACTTC. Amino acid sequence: CASSHQRLARTYEQYF.

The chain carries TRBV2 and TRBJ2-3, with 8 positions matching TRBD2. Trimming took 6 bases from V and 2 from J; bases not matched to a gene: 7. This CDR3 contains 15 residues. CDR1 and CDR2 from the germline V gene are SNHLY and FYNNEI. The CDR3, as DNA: TGTGCCAGCAGCAGCGGGAGTAGACACACAGATACGCAGTATTTT. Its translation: CASSSGSRHTDTQYF.

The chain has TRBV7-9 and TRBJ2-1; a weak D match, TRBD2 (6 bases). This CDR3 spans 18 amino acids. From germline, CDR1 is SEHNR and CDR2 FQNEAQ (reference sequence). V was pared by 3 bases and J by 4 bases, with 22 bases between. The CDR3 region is CASSFADVLGLFYNEQFF. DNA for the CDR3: TGTGCCAGCAGCTTCGCCGACGTATTAGGACTATTTTACAATGAGCAGTTCTTC.

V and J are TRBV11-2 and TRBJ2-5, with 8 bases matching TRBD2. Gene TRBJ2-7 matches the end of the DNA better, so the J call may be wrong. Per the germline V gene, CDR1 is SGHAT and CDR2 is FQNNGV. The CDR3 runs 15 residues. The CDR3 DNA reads TGTGCCAGCAGCTTAGTTAGCGGGATAAGCTACGAGCAGTACTTC. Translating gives CASSLVSGISYEQYF.